The next 10 T cell receptor beta chains were all read from a single sample in a study of cytomegalovirus exposure and HLA in healthy donors. PCR was performed using 60 Vbeta and 13 Jbeta primers. Using immunoSEQ multiplex PCR, the repertoire was profiled, and TCRdb retains in-frame clones only, with some absent. The sample has 200,000 to 250,000 clones; roughly 68% are singletons. Sample: PBMCs. The receptor source for this set is a man aged 35 to 55 in good health and CMV-seropositive.

This clone came up a few times. The chain couples TRBV18 to TRBJ2-3; possible D gene TRBD2, 6 bases. The length of the CDR3 is 14 residues. The germline V gene encodes CDR1 KGHSH and CDR2 LQKENI. Trimming shortened V by 0 bases and J by 4 bases, and 8 bases separated the two germline ends. The DNA of the CDR3 is TGTGCCAGCTCACCACCTGGAGGGTCAGATACGCAGTATTTT. Its protein is CASSPPGGSDTQYF.

V and J are TRBV10-3 and TRBJ1-5; 7 bases map to TRBD1. The CDR3 extends over 16 amino acids. V was pared by 3 bases and J by 5 bases, with 10 bases of the junction left unmatched. Germline CDR1 and CDR2: ENHRY and SYGVKD. The CDR3: CAISDSGTALYQPQHF. The CDR3 DNA follows: TGTGCCATCAGTGACTCCGGGACAGCACTTTATCAGCCCCAGCATTTT.

This rearrangement joins TRBV2 to TRBJ1-5; D unresolved. The CDR3 extends over 13 amino acids. The germline V and J ends were trimmed by 10 bases and 4 bases, with 14 bases remaining between them. Germline V gene data show CDR1 as SNHLY and CDR2 as FYNNEI. CDR3 sequence: CATRLRENQPQHF. DNA of the CDR3: TGTGCCACCCGCTTGAGGGAAAATCAGCCCCAGCATTTT. The full variable domain, in which reference TRBV2 and TRBJ1-5 provide the parts outside the CDR3, is EPEVTQTPSHQVTQMGQEVILRCVPISNHLYFYWYRQILGQKVEFLVSFYNNEISEKSEIFDDQFSVERPDGSNFTLKIRSTKLEDSAMYFCATRLRENQPQHFGDGTRLSIL.

The V call is TRBV6-1, the J call TRBJ2-5; 10 bases align to TRBD2. J gave up 4 bases and V 6 bases, and 5 bases lay outside the gene matches. Germline values: CDR1 MNHNS, CDR2 SASEGT. The CDR3 contains 14 residues. This chain's CDR3 is CASSSSGGRETQYF. The CDR3 bases are TGTGCCAGCAGCAGTAGCGGGGGGCGAGAGACCCAGTACTTC.

The chain recombines TRBV11-2 with TRBJ2-3; TRBD1 aligns across 7 bases. Germline trimming cut 5 bases from V and 4 bases from J; bases unmatched to any gene: 3. This CDR3 region has 13 residues. Germline V CDR1 and CDR2: SGHAT, FQNNGV. CDR3 nucleotide sequence: TGTGCCAGCAGCAACAGGGGCCCAGATACGCAGTATTTT. Translated: CASSNRGPDTQYF. Full variable domain (rest looked up from reference TRBV11-2 and TRBJ2-3): EAGVAQSPRYKIIEKRQSVAFWCNPISGHATLYWYQQILGQGPKLLIQFQNNGVVDDSQLPKDRFSAERLKGVDSTLKIQPAKLEDSAVYLCASSNRGPDTQYFGPGTRLTVL.

This chain connects TRBV13 to TRBJ2-1, with D possibly being TRBD1 (6 bases). Germline CDR1 PRHDT, CDR2 FYEKMQ (reference sequence). Trimming removed 5 bases from V and 0 bases from J, with 17 bases in between. This CDR3 region has 17 residues. The CDR3 region is CASSLGHPSSSYNEQFF. CDR3 nucleotide sequence: TGTGCCAGCAGCCTGGGACATCCGAGTAGCTCCTACAATGAGCAGTTCTTC.

The CDR3 is CATSGGTAWDQPQHF. CDR3 in DNA: TGTGCCACCAGCGGAGGGACAGCTTGGGATCAGCCCCAGCATTTT. This chain uses TRBV15 with TRBJ1-5; 7 nucleotides align to TRBD1. The V gene's germline CDR1 is LNHNV and CDR2 YYDKDF (reference sequence). This CDR3 comprises 15 residues. V lost 5 bases and J lost 5; bases outside the gene matches: 9.

The chain has TRBV14 and TRBJ2-7, with 9 bases identical to TRBD2. V trimming: 4 bases; J trimming: 2 bases; junction bases outside the gene matches: 6. Germline loops: CDR1 SGHDN, CDR2 FVKESK. This CDR3 comprises 15 residues. In DNA form, the CDR3 reads TGTGCCAGCAGCCGGACTAGCGAATTTCCCTACGAGCAGTACTTC. Translated, it gives CASSRTSEFPYEQYF.

This clone was observed a few times. The chain carries TRBV19 and TRBJ1-2; TRBD1 is a possible D gene (6 bases). CDR3 length: 15 amino acids. V was clipped by 3 bases and J by 8 bases, with 19 bases between them. Germline-derived CDR1 and CDR2 are LNHDA and SQIVND (reference sequence). The DNA for the CDR3 is TGTGCCAGTAGTATGCCGAACAGGGCCCAGTGGGGCTACACCTTC. Its translation is CASSMPNRAQWGYTF. Filled out from reference TRBV19 and TRBJ1-2, the complete variable domain reads DGGITQSPKYLFRKEGQNVTLSCEQNLNHDAMYWYRQDPGQGLRLIYYSQIVNDFQKGDIAEGYSVSREKKESFPLTVTSAQKNPTAFYLCASSMPNRAQWGYTFGSGTRLTVV.

The V gene is TRBV7-8, the J gene TRBJ1-2; weak D call: TRBD1 (5 bases). V was shortened by 1 base and J by 4 bases, with 7 bases between the two germline ends. CDR3 length equals 13 residues. From germline, CDR1 is SGHVS and CDR2 FQNEAQ. The CDR3 DNA is TGTGCCAGCAGCTTAGGGGGCTCCTATGGCTACACCTTC. It specifies CASSLGGSYGYTF.